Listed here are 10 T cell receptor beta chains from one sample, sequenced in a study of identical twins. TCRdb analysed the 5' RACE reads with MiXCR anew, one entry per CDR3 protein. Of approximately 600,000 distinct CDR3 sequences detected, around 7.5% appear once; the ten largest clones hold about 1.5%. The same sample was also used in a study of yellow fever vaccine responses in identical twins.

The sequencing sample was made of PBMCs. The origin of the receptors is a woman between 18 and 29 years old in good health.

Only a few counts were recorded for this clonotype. CDR3 in DNA: TGTGCCAGCAGTTTGGGGGGCGAGGGACAGCCCCAGCATTTT. Amino acid sequence: CASSLGGEGQPQHF. The rearrangement links TRBV12-3 or TRBV12-4 to TRBJ1-5, with TRBD1 as a possible D gene (6 bases). V gave up 3 bases and J gave up 7 bases, with 13 bases separating them. The CDR3 extends over 14 amino acids.

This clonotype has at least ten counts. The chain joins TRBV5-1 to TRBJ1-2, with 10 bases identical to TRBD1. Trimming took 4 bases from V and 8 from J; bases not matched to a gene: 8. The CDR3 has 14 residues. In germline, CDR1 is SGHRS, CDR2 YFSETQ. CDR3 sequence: CASSPRQGAEGYTF. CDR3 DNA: TGCGCCAGCAGCCCCAGACAGGGGGCAGAGGGCTACACCTTC.

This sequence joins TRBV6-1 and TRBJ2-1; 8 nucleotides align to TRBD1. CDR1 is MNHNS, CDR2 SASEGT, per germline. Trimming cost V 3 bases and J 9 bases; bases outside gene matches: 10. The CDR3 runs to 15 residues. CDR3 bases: TGTGCCAGCAGTGAGATGAGACAGGGGTGGTTTGAGCAGTTCTTC. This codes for CASSEMRQGWFEQFF.

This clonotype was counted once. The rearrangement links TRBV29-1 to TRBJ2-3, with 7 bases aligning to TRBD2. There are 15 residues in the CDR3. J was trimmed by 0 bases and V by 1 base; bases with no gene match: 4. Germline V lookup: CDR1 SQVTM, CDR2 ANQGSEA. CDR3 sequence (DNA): TGCAGCGTTGAAGCCAGGCGGGGGAGCACAGATACGCAGTATTTT. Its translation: CSVEARRGSTDTQYF.

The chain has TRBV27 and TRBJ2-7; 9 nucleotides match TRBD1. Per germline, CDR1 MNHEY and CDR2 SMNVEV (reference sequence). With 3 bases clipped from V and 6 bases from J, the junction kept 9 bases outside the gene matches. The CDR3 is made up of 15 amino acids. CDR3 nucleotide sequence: TGTGCCAGCAGTTTGGGGACAGGGTGGGCCGGCGAGCAGTACTTC. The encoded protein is CASSLGTGWAGEQYF.

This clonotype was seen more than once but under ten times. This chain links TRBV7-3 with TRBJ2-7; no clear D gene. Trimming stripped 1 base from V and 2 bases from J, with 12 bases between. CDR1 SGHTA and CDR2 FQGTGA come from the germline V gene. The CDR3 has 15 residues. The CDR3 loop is CASSLNPTGAYEQYF. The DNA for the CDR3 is TGTGCCAGCAGCTTAAACCCGACTGGGGCCTACGAGCAGTACTTC.

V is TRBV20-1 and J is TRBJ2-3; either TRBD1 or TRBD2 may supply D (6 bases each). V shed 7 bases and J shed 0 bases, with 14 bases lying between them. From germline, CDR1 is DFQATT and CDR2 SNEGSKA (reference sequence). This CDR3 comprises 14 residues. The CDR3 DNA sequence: TGCAGTGTGGAGAGGGGGGATAGCACAGATACGCAGTATTTT. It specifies CSVERGDSTDTQYF.

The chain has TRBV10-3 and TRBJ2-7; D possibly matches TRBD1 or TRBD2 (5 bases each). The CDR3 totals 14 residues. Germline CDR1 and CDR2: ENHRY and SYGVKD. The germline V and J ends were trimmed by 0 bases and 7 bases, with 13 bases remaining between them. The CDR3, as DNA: TGTGCCATCAGTGAGTCGAGAGGGGTGGAGGAGCAGTACGTC. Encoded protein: CAISESRGVEEQYV.

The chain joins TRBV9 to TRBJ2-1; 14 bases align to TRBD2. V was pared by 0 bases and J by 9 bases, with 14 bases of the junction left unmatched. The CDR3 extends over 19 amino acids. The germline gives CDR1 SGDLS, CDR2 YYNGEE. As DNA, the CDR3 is TGTGCCAGCAGCGTAGCCGCAACCGGGACTAGCGGGAGTTATCTTGAGCAGTTCTTC. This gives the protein CASSVAATGTSGSYLEQFF. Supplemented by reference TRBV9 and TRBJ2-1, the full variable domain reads DSGVTQTPKHLITATGQRVTLRCSPRSGDLSVYWYQQSLDQGLQFLIQYYNGEERAKGNILERFSAQQFPDLHSELNLSSLELGDSALYFCASSVAATGTSGSYLEQFFGPGTRLTVL.

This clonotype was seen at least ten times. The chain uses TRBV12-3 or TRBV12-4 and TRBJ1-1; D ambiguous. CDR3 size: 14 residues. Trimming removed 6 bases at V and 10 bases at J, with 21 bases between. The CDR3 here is CASSPRSTYSGAFF. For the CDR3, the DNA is TGTGCCAGCAGCCCCCGTAGTACCTACAGTGGAGCTTTCTTT.